The next 8 T cell receptor beta chains were all read from a single sample in a study of shared clonotypes between healthy human individuals. Libraries were prepared by immunoSEQ multiplex PCR; TCRdb keeps only in-frame clonotypes and omits some of them. The table includes roughly 2.5 million clones, around 90% detected once. The sequenced material came from naive CD4+ T cells sorted from blood. Subset of the sample: CD45RA+ positively selected. The source is a man aged 18 to 30 in good health.

This clone was counted only a few times. The rearrangement joins TRBV7-9 to TRBJ1-5; TRBD1 might be the D (6 bases). The CDR3 covers 15 residues. Germline V lookup: CDR1 SEHNR, CDR2 FQNEAQ (reference sequence). Trimming removed 4 bases at V and 0 bases at J, with 10 bases between. In DNA, the CDR3 is TGTGCCAGCAGCTCCGGGGGCCTTAGCAATCAGCCCCAGCATTTT. It codes for CASSSGGLSNQPQHF.

In this sample, this clone turned up once. The chain is built from TRBV9 and TRBJ1-1; 7 positions match TRBD1. The CDR3 sequence is 15 residues long. J gave up 1 base and V 2 bases, and 5 bases lay outside the gene matches. Germline CDR1 SGDLS, CDR2 YYNGEE. The CDR3 is CASSVHRGRNTEAFF. For the CDR3, the DNA is TGTGCCAGCAGCGTTCACAGGGGCCGGAACACTGAAGCTTTCTTT.

The chain is built from TRBV11-2 and TRBJ2-3; no firm D call. Germline loops: CDR1 SGHAT, CDR2 FQNNGV. The CDR3 consists of 16 residues. Trimming removed 1 base at V and 1 base at J, with 12 bases between. CDR3 region: CASSLGISFRTDTQYF. CDR3 DNA sequence: TGTGCCAGCAGCTTAGGAATAAGTTTTCGCACAGATACGCAGTATTTT.

This clone was seen a few times. The chain carries TRBV30 and TRBJ1-5; perhaps TRBD1 as D (5 bases). This CDR3 has 13 residues. Deletions cut 5 bases from V and 6 bases from J, with 14 bases between. Per germline, CDR1 GTSNPN and CDR2 SVGIG (reference sequence). CDR3 sequence (DNA): TGTGCCTGGGGGGCCGAGGGGAGTCAGCCCCAGCATTTT. Encoded protein: CAWGAEGSQPQHF.

Concerning this clone: The same CDR3 also results from other DNA sequences found in this sample. The chain links TRBV5-4 to TRBJ2-1; TRBD2 matches 10 bases. This CDR3 has 15 residues. Unmatched junction bases numbered 2, after V lost 4 bases and J lost 1 base. CDR1 SGHNT and CDR2 YYREEE come from the germline V gene (reference sequence). CDR3 loop: CASSQTSGSYNEQFF. The DNA of the CDR3 is TGTGCCAGCAGCCAGACTAGCGGGTCCTACAATGAGCAGTTCTTC. Filled out from reference TRBV5-4 and TRBJ2-1, the complete variable domain reads ETGVTQSPTHLIKTRGQQVTLRCSSQSGHNTVSWYQQALGQGPQFIFQYYREEENGRGNFPPRFSGLQFPNYSSELNVNALELDDSALYLCASSQTSGSYNEQFFGPGTRLTVL.

V usage is TRBV6-5 and J usage is TRBJ2-2; D unresolved. CDR1 and CDR2 from the germline V gene are MNHEY and SVGAGI. This CDR3 region has 13 residues. V lost 6 bases and J lost 0, with 5 bases in between. CDR3 region: CASRVSNTGELFF. CDR3 sequence (DNA): TGTGCCAGCAGGGTTTCGAACACCGGGGAGCTGTTTTTT.

The chain uses TRBV5-1 and TRBJ2-3; D may correspond to TRBD1 or TRBD2 (6 bases each). This CDR3 has 15 residues. Trimming stripped 4 bases from V and 3 bases from J, with 15 bases between. Germline-derived CDR1 and CDR2 are SGHRS and YFSETQ. CDR3 in DNA: TGCGCCAGCAGCCTTGGAGGGGGGATTACAGATACGCAGTATTTT. It encodes CASSLGGGITDTQYF.

The chain employs TRBV5-1 and TRBJ1-2; perhaps TRBD1 as D (6 bases). This CDR3 has 14 amino acids. Trimming shortened V by 3 bases and J by 1 base, and 10 bases separated the two germline ends. From germline, CDR1 is SGHRS and CDR2 YFSETQ. The CDR3 region is CASSSGDNNYGYTF. The CDR3, as DNA: TGCGCCAGCAGCTCTGGGGACAATAACTATGGCTACACCTTC.